The rows below give T cell receptor beta chains drawn from one sample of a study of blood T cell repertoires in COVID-19. Using immunoSEQ multiplex PCR, the repertoire was profiled, and TCRdb retains in-frame clones only, with some absent. The table lists 150,000 to 200,000 clones, 84% of them singletons, with about 12% in the top ten. The material sequenced was PBMCs or T cells enriched from blood (not recorded which). The receptor set was obtained from a man in his fifties who had recovered from COVID-19. CDR3s include the opening cysteine and the closing phenylalanine or tryptophan. A D gene is named only where the DNA matches it firmly. Some rows have no size entry. The others give once, few or many, or a class for an expanded clone.

>-|TRBJ1-2|TRBV3-1/TRBV3-2|TRBD1
CASSQVVRRTGNNYGYTF
TGTGCCAGCAGCCAAGTGGTTAGGAGGACAGGGAACAACTATGGCTACACCTTC
>once|TRBJ1-4|TRBV19|-
CASRERGYHEKLFF
TGTGCCAGTAGAGAGAGAGGGTATCATGAAAAACTGTTTTTT
>-|TRBJ1-1|TRBV7-3|TRBD1
CASSPGDRGTEAFF
TGTGCCAGCAGCCCTGGGGACAGGGGCACTGAAGCTTTCTTT
>once|TRBJ2-1|TRBV7-3|TRBD2
CASSLSGGHNEQFF
TGTGCCAGCAGCTTAAGCGGGGGACACAATGAGCAGTTCTTC
>-|TRBJ1-1|TRBV6-1|-
CASSDHPRGGTEAFF
TGTGCCAGCAGTGACCACCCCCGGGGGGGTACTGAAGCTTTCTTT
>-|TRBJ2-7|TRBV28|TRBD1
CASRVTGQGFHEQYF
TGTGCCAGCAGGGTAACGGGACAGGGTTTCCACGAGCAGTACTTC
>-|TRBJ1-5|TRBV19|-
CASSGGRGFEAQPQHF
TGTGCCAGTAGTGGCGGAAGAGGTTTTGAGGCCCAGCCCCAGCATTTT
>-|TRBJ1-5|TRBV2|-
CASSTRPNSNQPQHF
TGTGCCAGCAGCACGAGGCCGAATAGCAATCAGCCCCAGCATTTT
>-|TRBJ1-5|TRBV2|-
CASSVQGWSNQPQHF
TGTGCCAGCAGTGTTCAGGGTTGGAGCAATCAGCCCCAGCATTTT
>-|TRBJ2-1|TRBV2|TRBD1
CASLRQGASYNEQFF
TGTGCCAGCCTACGTCAGGGGGCCTCCTACAATGAGCAGTTCTTC
>-|TRBJ1-1|TRBV30|TRBD1
CAWSTGQGGTEAFF
TGTGCCTGGAGTACGGGACAGGGTGGCACTGAAGCTTTCTTT
>-|TRBJ1-4|TRBV15|-
CATSRATAEKLFF
TGTGCCACCAGCAGGGCCACAGCTGAAAAACTGTTTTTT
>-|TRBJ1-5|TRBV9|-
CASSPSGDLNQPQHF
TGTGCCAGCAGCCCTTCAGGGGACCTCAATCAGCCCCAGCATTTT
>-|TRBJ1-2|TRBV28|-
CATKKYGYTF
TGTGCCACTAAGAAGTATGGCTACACCTTC
>-|TRBJ1-2|TRBV3-1/TRBV3-2|TRBD1
CASSQTSGQANYGYTF
TGTGCCAGCAGCCAAACCTCAGGACAGGCTAACTATGGCTACACCTTC
>-|TRBJ2-3|TRBV4-1|-
CASSPRRQQSTDTQYF
TGCGCCAGCAGCCCCCGGCGGCAGCAGAGCACAGATACGCAGTATTTT
>-|TRBJ1-2|TRBV6-2/TRBV6-3|TRBD1
CASSLDGQGGYGYTF
TGTGCCAGCAGTCTTGATGGACAGGGAGGCTATGGCTACACCTTC
>-|TRBJ1-2|TRBV19|TRBD1
CASSTHRGQDYGYTF
TGTGCCAGTAGTACGCACAGGGGTCAGGACTATGGCTACACCTTC
>-|TRBJ2-7|TRBV27|TRBD1
CATVSLGTGAYEQYF
TGTGCCACAGTCTCGTTGGGGACAGGGGCCTACGAGCAGTACTTC
>once|TRBJ1-3|TRBV7-2|-
CASKPGFSGNTIYF
TGTGCCAGCAAACCAGGTTTCTCTGGAAACACCATATATTTT
>once|TRBJ2-3|TRBV3-1/TRBV3-2|-
CASSLGLITDTQYF
TGTGCCAGCAGCCTTGGACTAATAACAGATACGCAGTATTTT
>-|TRBJ2-7|TRBV12-3/TRBV12-4|TRBD1
CASRGQGYEQYF
TGTGCCAGCAGGGGACAGGGCTACGAGCAGTACTTC
>-|TRBJ1-2|TRBV10-2|-
CASSEKSYGYTF
TGCGCCAGCAGTGAGAAGAGCTATGGCTACACCTTC
>-|TRBJ2-6|TRBV7-3|TRBD1
CASSRQGAGANVLTF
TGTGCCAGCAGCAGACAGGGTGCTGGGGCCAACGTCCTGACTTTC
>-|TRBJ1-1|TRBV20-1|-
CRSTENTEAFF
TGCAGATCGACAGAGAACACTGAAGCTTTCTTT
>-|TRBJ1-6|TRBV27|-
CASSLGGTSPLHF
TGTGCCAGCAGTTTAGGGGGGACTTCACCCCTCCACTTT
>-|TRBJ1-4|TRBV30|-
CACSLSATNEKLFF
TGTGCCTGCAGTCTCTCCGCAACTAATGAAAAACTGTTTTTT